One and the same sample provided the 9 T cell receptor beta chains below, sequenced in a study of blood T cell repertoires in COVID-19. Clones were read by immunoSEQ multiplex PCR, and TCRdb kept only the in-frame ones, dropping some. The sample carries around 700,000 clones, around 89% recorded once. Sequencing was performed on peripheral blood. These TCRs come from a young woman with acute or convalescent COVID-19.

The rearrangement joins TRBV2 to TRBJ1-4, with D possibly matching TRBD1 (6 bases). The V end was cut by 6 bases, the J end by 4 bases, with 9 bases between. The CDR3 is 13 amino acids. CDR1 is SNHLY and CDR2 is FYNNEI in the germline V gene. CDR3 region: CASRADSNEKLFF. In DNA form, the CDR3 reads TGTGCCAGCAGGGCGGACAGTAATGAAAAACTGTTTTTT.

The CDR3 DNA reads as TGCACCAGCAGCCAAGGAAGGACAGATAGAGCCAATCAGCCCCAGCATTTT. Amino acids: CTSSQGRTDRANQPQHF. V gene TRBV1 combines with J gene TRBJ1-5; TRBD1 reflects the table's D call only, with no check against the DNA. TRBV1 is marked as a pseudogene. CDR3 size: 17 residues.

The chain joins TRBV11-2 to TRBJ1-2; tentative D call: TRBD1 (5 bases). The germline V and J ends were trimmed by 3 bases and 7 bases, with 18 bases remaining between them. The CDR3 is made up of 15 amino acids. The germline V gene has CDR1 SGHAT and CDR2 FQNNGV. CDR3 loop: CASSLGGFGPGGYTF. As DNA, the CDR3 is TGTGCCAGCAGCTTGGGGGGGTTCGGCCCGGGTGGCTACACCTTC.

This chain connects TRBV5-1 to TRBJ1-2, with 7 bases that match TRBD1. Germline V CDR1 and CDR2: SGHRS, YFSETQ. The ends lost 5 bases at V and 8 bases at J; junction bases unmatched: 9. The CDR3 contains 13 residues. The CDR3 bases are TGCGCCAGCAGTCTCCGACAGGGTCACGGCTACACCTTC. This sequence encodes CASSLRQGHGYTF.

This chain joins TRBV19 and TRBJ1-3; 10 bases line up with TRBD1. V shed 5 bases and J 4 bases; nucleotides not matched to a gene: 5. The CDR3 loop spans 15 amino acids. Germline CDR1 LNHDA, CDR2 SQIVND (reference sequence). The CDR3 region has the DNA TGTGCCAGTAGTTCGACAGGGGGCACCGGAAACACCATATATTTT. Translated: CASSSTGGTGNTIYF.

The chain recombines TRBV30 with TRBJ1-6; 7 nucleotides align to TRBD1. The junction had 5 bases not matched to a gene; V was cut back by 0 bases and J by 9 bases. The CDR3 sequence is 14 residues long. CDR1 and CDR2 from the germline V gene are GTSNPN and SVGIG (reference sequence). The CDR3 spells CAWSVSQGTSPLHF. The CDR3 DNA follows: TGTGCCTGGAGTGTCTCACAGGGGACTTCACCCCTCCACTTT.

The CDR3 spells CASSIWGFGYTF. Here the CDR3 DNA reads TGTGCCAGCAGTATATGGGGCTTTGGCTACACCTTC. The V gene is TRBV6-7, the J gene TRBJ1-2, with D possibly being TRBD1 (5 bases). TRBV6-7 is flagged as an ORF with uncertain function. The V and J ends lost 5 bases and 7 bases respectively, with 11 bases between them. This CDR3 has 12 amino acids.

This sequence joins TRBV3-1 (or the pseudogene TRBV3-2) and TRBJ1-2, with TRBD1 matching 7 bases. Germline V lookup: CDR1 LGHDT, CDR2 YNNKEL (reference sequence). Trimming cost V 0 bases and J 1 base; bases outside gene matches: 2. The CDR3 sequence is 15 residues long. As DNA, the CDR3 is TGTGCCAGCAGCCAAGACAGGGGGATTAACTATGGCTACACCTTC. Translation gives CASSQDRGINYGYTF.

The chain has TRBV5-6 and TRBJ2-1; D ambiguous. CDR3 length equals 14 residues. The germline gives CDR1 SGHDT, CDR2 YYEEEE. V was trimmed by 0 bases and J by 10 bases, leaving 14 bases between them. CDR3 sequence reads: CASSLGQAMTEQFF. The CDR3 nucleotides are TGTGCCAGCAGCTTGGGCCAGGCCATGACGGAGCAGTTCTTC. The full variable domain, rest sourced from reference TRBV5-6 and TRBJ2-1, is DAGVTQSPTHLIKTRGQQVTLRCSPKSGHDTVSWYQQALGQGPQFIFQYYEEEERQRGNFPDRFSGHQFPNYSSELNVNALLLGDSALYLCASSLGQAMTEQFFGPGTRLTVL.